Here is one T cell receptor (beta chain) with its context. What it binds is not known. The data were produced by immunoSEQ multiplex PCR, yet TCRdb's version contains in-frame clones alone and is incomplete. The sample includes around 60,000 clones, 85% of them seen just once. This CDR3 is built from 13 residues. Germline CDR1 is SNHLY and CDR2 is FYNNEI. Trimming removed 2 bases at V and 3 bases at J, with 7 bases between. The data were obtained in a study of OX40 agonist ivuxolimab in advanced cancers. Study at large: Aged about 23 to 90 with a mean of 60 years, they were around 83% male. Study results and limitations: CD8+ T cells showed, on average, more clonal expansion than CD4+ cells. At doses 0.1 to 3.0 mg/kg, CD4+ and CD8+ clones expanded.

V usage is TRBV2 and J usage is TRBJ1-1; D might be TRBD1 (6 bases). The specimen comprised CD4+ or CD8+ T cells sorted from blood, sampled in a trial of the OX40 agonist ivuxolimab. The clonotype was recovered from an adult with an advanced solid tumor such as melanoma, head and neck, liver or kidney cancer. The CDR3 region is CASSERGYTEAFF. In nucleotides, the CDR3 is TGTGCCAGCAGTGAAAGGGGGTACACTGAAGCTTTCTTT.